Listed here is a single T cell receptor (beta chain). Patients were ruled out by autoimmune disease history or systemic immunosuppression. Germline values: CDR1 SEHNR, CDR2 FQNEAQ (reference sequence). Deletions cut 5 bases from V and 4 bases from J, with 8 bases between. This CDR3 contains 12 residues. Profiling relied on immunoSEQ multiplex PCR, and the TCRdb table lists in-frame clones only, not all of them. The data contain 20,000 to 25,000 clones, approximately 84% of them seen just once; the ten biggest clones take up 25% to 40%. These data are taken from a study of OX40 agonist ivuxolimab in advanced cancers. Study-wide background: An anti-OX40 (CD134) antibody with agonistic activity, ivuxolimab, was administered to patients. Partial responses occurred in three patients (one hepatocellular carcinoma, two cutaneous melanoma).

The rearrangement links TRBV7-9 to TRBJ1-1, with a possible D match to TRBD1 (5 bases). The TCR sequence derives from an adult with an advanced solid tumor such as melanoma, head and neck, liver or kidney cancer. Source: CD4+ or CD8+ T cells sorted from blood, taken in a trial of the OX40 agonist ivuxolimab. CDR3 amino acids: CASSPGGTEAFF. In DNA form, the CDR3 reads TGTGCCAGCAGCCCTGGGGGCACTGAAGCTTTCTTT.